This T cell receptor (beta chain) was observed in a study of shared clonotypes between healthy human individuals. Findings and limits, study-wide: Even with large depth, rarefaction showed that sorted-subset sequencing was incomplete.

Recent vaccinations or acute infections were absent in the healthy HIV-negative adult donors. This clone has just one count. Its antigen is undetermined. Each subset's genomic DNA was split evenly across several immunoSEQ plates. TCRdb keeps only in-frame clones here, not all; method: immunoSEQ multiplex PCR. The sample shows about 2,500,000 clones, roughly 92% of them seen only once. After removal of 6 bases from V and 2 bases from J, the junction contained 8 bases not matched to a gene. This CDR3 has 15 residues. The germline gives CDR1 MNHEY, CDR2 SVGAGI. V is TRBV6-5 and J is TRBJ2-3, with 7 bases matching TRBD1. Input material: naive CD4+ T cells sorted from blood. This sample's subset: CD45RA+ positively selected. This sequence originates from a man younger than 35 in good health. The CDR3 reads CASRHRDRNTDTQYF. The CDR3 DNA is TGTGCCAGCAGGCACCGGGACAGAAACACAGATACGCAGTATTTT.